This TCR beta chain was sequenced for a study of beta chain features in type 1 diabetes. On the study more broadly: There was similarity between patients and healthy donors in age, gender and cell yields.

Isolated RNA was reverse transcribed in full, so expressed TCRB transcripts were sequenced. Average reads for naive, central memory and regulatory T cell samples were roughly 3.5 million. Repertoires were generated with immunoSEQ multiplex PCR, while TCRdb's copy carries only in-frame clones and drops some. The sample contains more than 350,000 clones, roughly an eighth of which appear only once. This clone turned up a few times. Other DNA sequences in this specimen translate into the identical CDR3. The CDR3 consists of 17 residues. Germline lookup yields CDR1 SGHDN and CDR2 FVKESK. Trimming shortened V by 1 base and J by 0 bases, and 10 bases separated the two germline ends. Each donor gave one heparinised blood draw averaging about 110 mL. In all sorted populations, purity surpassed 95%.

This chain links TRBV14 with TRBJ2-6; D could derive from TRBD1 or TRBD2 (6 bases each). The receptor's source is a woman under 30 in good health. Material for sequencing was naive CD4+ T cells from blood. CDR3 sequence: CASSQVQGLSGANVLTF. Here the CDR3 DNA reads TGTGCCAGCAGCCAAGTACAGGGACTCTCTGGGGCCAACGTCCTGACTTTC.